The TCR beta chain under discussion was sequenced for a study of T cell responses to AZD1222 COVID-19 vaccine. Notes on the study in general: Nearly half of unique spike-specific TCRs reportedly avoided B.1.351 and B.1.1.7 mutated regions.

This clone was seen only a few times. Its specificity is not known. CDR1 and CDR2 (germline): MNHNY, SVGAGI (reference sequence). V lost 3 bases to trimming and J lost 0 bases; unmatched junction nucleotides: 4. The CDR3 consists of 16 residues. Sequencing used immunoSEQ multiplex PCR; TCRdb keeps in-frame clones, though not all of them. The sample has about 150,000 clones; about 87% are singletons. The sequencing used peripheral blood, collected on day 0 of AZD1222 vaccination. The sequence was obtained from an adult in good health. The chain joins TRBV6-6 to TRBJ1-1; TRBD1 agrees at 10 bases. The CDR3 bases are TGTGCCAGCAGTTATGGGACAGGGGCTTTGAACACTGAAGCTTTCTTT. Protein: CASSYGTGALNTEAFF.